The following is a T cell receptor (beta chain) sequence with its context. Methods used by the authors: Quantification of nucleated cells was approximated via reference gene primer amplification. TCRdb keeps only in-frame clones here, not all; method: immunoSEQ multiplex PCR. V, J and clone size were drawn from that table, and D and trimming were deduced from the DNA. The sample contains over 85,000 clones, over 65% of which appear only once. The sample belongs to a study of blood T cell repertoires in COVID-19. The CDR3 spans 11 residues. The V and J ends lost 1 base and 6 bases respectively, with 4 bases between them. The germline V gene has CDR1 LGHDT and CDR2 YNNKEL (reference sequence).

This clonotype was sampled from a human donor in a cohort sampled during active COVID-19. Source material: peripheral blood. This chain joins TRBV3-1 (or the pseudogene TRBV3-2) and TRBJ2-7; D gene ambiguous. CDR3 sequence (DNA): TGTGCCAGCAGCCAAGCGGTCGAGCAGTACTTC. Translation gives CASSQAVEQYF.